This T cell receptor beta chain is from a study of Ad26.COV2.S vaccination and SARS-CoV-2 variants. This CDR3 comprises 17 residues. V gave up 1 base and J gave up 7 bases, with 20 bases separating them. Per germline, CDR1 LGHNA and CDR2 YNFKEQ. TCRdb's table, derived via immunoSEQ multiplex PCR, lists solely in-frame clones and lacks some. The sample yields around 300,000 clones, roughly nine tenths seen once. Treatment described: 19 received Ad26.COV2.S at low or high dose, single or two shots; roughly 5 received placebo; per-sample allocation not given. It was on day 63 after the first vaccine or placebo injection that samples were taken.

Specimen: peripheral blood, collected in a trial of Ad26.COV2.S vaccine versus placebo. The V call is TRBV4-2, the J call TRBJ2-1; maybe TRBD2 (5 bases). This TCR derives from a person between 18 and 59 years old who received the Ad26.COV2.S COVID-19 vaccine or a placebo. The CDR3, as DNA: TGTGCCAGCAGCCAAGCTCCCATAGCGACGACGGGGAATGAGCAGTTCTTC. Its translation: CASSQAPIATTGNEQFF.